A single sample gave rise to the 32 T cell receptor beta chains below, sequenced in a study of blood T cell repertoires in COVID-19. Profiling relied on immunoSEQ multiplex PCR, and the TCRdb table lists in-frame clones only, not all of them. Of 150,000 to 180,000 clones in the sample, approximately 90% were seen once. Sequencing input: peripheral blood. These receptor sequences come from a woman aged 70-85 years with acute or convalescent COVID-19.

This sequence joins TRBV28 and TRBJ1-5; D ambiguous. The CDR3 has 13 amino acids. The germline CDR1 and CDR2 sequences are MDHEN and SYDVKM. The germline V and J ends were trimmed by 6 bases and 6 bases, with 12 bases remaining between them. The CDR3 sequence is CASSLGWVQPQHF. The DNA for the CDR3 is TGTGCCAGCAGCCTAGGTTGGGTTCAGCCCCAGCATTTT.

The genes are TRBV4-3 and TRBJ1-6; D ambiguous. The germline CDR1 and CDR2 sequences are LGHNA and YSLEER. CDR3 size: 15 residues. V lost 0 bases, J lost 7 bases, and 10 bases lay in between. CDR3 loop: CASSQEEGRNSPLHF. Here the CDR3 DNA reads TGCGCCAGCAGCCAAGAAGAAGGCAGGAATTCACCCCTCCACTTT.

As to this clone: The junction departs from germline at one end; a sequencing error may be responsible. The chain has TRBV7-7 and TRBJ1-2, with a weak D call TRBD1 (5 bases). Germline-derived CDR1 and CDR2 are SSHAT and FNYEAQ (reference sequence). CDR3 length: 12 residues. The CDR3 sequence: CASIKGYYGYTF. CDR3 sequence (DNA): TGTGCTAGCATCAAGGGGTACTATGGCTACACCTTC.

The chain is built from TRBV5-6 and TRBJ1-3; TRBD1 is a possible D gene (6 bases). The V end was cut by 2 bases, the J end by 4 bases, with 19 bases between. This CDR3 is 17 amino acids long. CDR1 and CDR2 (germline): SGHDT, YYEEEE. Here the CDR3 reads CASSFGLSGGAGNTIYF. In nucleotides, the CDR3 is TGTGCCAGCAGCTTTGGTCTTAGTGGGGGCGCCGGAAACACCATATATTTT.

The chain carries TRBV24-1 and TRBJ2-3; D gene unclear. Germline values: CDR1 KGHDR, CDR2 SFDVKD. V was trimmed by 9 bases and J by 5 bases, leaving 11 bases between them. The CDR3 loop spans 12 amino acids. Here the CDR3 reads CATAAQIDTQYF. CDR3 sequence (DNA): TGTGCCACCGCTGCCCAGATAGATACGCAGTATTTT.

This clone was recorded a few times. The chain couples TRBV18 to TRBJ1-1; D possibly corresponds to TRBD1 (5 bases). V was shortened by 6 bases and J by 4 bases, with 18 bases between the two germline ends. Germline values: CDR1 KGHSH, CDR2 LQKENI. The CDR3 runs 15 residues. The CDR3 bases are TGTGCCAGCTCCCGTGACGGGGGGAGGAGCACTGAAGCTTTCTTT. It is translated as CASSRDGGRSTEAFF.

V usage is TRBV3-1 (or the pseudogene TRBV3-2) and J usage is TRBJ2-5; perhaps TRBD2 as D (5 bases). This CDR3 region has 15 residues. Trimming removed 0 bases from V and 4 bases from J, with 12 bases in between. CDR1 is LGHDT and CDR2 is YNNKEL in the germline V gene (reference sequence). CDR3 in amino acids: CASSQDLRTGETQYF. The CDR3 DNA follows: TGTGCCAGCAGCCAAGATCTTAGGACTGGAGAGACCCAGTACTTC.

The chain has TRBV5-1 and TRBJ2-2; 9 bases are a match to TRBD1. V lost 0 bases to trimming and J lost 5 bases; unmatched junction nucleotides: 11. This CDR3 spans 18 amino acids. Germline CDR1 and CDR2: SGHRS and YFSETQ. Here the CDR3 reads CASSLALGQGPRTGELFF. The CDR3 DNA sequence: TGCGCCAGCAGCTTGGCCCTTGGACAGGGGCCACGAACCGGGGAGCTGTTTTTT.

In this sample, this clone turned up once. This chain links TRBV18 with TRBJ1-4; 7 bases are a match to TRBD1. The germline CDR1 and CDR2 sequences are KGHSH and LQKENI. The CDR3 is 16 residues long. With V trimmed by 2 bases and J by 4 bases, 7 bases remained unmatched. Here the CDR3 reads CASSPETGTVNEKLFF. The CDR3 DNA follows: TGTGCCAGCTCACCAGAGACCGGGACAGTTAATGAAAAACTGTTTTTT.

The chain carries TRBV21-1 and TRBJ2-7; the D segment call TRBD1 is taken from the table without a DNA check. TRBV21-1 is flagged as a pseudogene. The CDR3 runs to 16 residues. The CDR3 sequence: CASSKARDRGAHEQYV. CDR3 bases: TGTGCCAGCAGCAAAGCCCGGGACAGGGGTGCCCACGAGCAGTACGTC.

This clone appeared a single time. The chain combines TRBV18 with TRBJ2-5; D uncertain. The CDR3 consists of 14 residues. Deletions cut 3 bases from V and 2 bases from J, with 10 bases between. Germline V CDR1 and CDR2: KGHSH, LQKENI. CDR3 protein: CASSPIPRQETQYF. The CDR3 region has the DNA TGTGCCAGCTCACCCATACCCCGGCAAGAGACCCAGTACTTC. Looking up the rest from reference TRBV18 and TRBJ2-5 gives the full variable domain: NAGVMQNPRHLVRRRGQEARLRCSPMKGHSHVYWYRQLPEEGLKFMVYLQKENIIDESGMPKERFSAEFPKEGPSILRIQQVVRGDSAAYFCASSPIPRQETQYFGPGTRLLVL.

This clone occurred a few times. Sequence at one end of the junction differs from germline and may be a read error. This chain joins TRBV2 and TRBJ1-2; D is possibly TRBD1 (6 bases). Germline V gene data show CDR1 as SNHLY and CDR2 as FYNNEI. The CDR3 has 15 residues. CDR3 in DNA: TGTGCCAGCAGTCCAGGGGCCAACTTCGGTTATGACTACACCTTC. It codes for CASSPGANFGYDYTF.

The chain employs TRBV13 and TRBJ2-1, with 8 bases aligning to TRBD2. Germline lookup yields CDR1 PRHDT and CDR2 FYEKMQ (reference sequence). Losses at the gene ends were 5 bases for V and 10 bases for J; bases not matched to a gene: 16. This CDR3 is built from 16 residues. The CDR3 sequence: CASSPPVSGVLKEQFF. In nucleotides, the CDR3 is TGTGCCAGCAGCCCACCAGTTAGCGGGGTTCTAAAGGAGCAGTTCTTC.

The chain uses TRBV2 and TRBJ1-2, with no clear D. The CDR3 extends over 13 amino acids. The V gene lost 6 bases and the J gene lost 0 bases, with 8 bases spanning the gap. Germline V CDR1 and CDR2: SNHLY, FYNNEI. The CDR3 region has the DNA TGTGCCAGCAGCAGTCTTACTAACTATGGCTACACCTTC. It translates to CASSSLTNYGYTF.

The rearrangement links TRBV7-2 to TRBJ1-1; D might be TRBD1 (6 bases). The germline V and J ends were trimmed by 4 bases and 4 bases, with 13 bases remaining between them. CDR3 size: 14 residues. Germline lookup yields CDR1 SGHTA and CDR2 FQGNSA. CDR3 sequence: CASSSQGFGTEAFF. The CDR3 region has the DNA TGTGCCAGCAGCTCACAGGGATTTGGCACTGAAGCTTTCTTT.

The CDR3 bases are TGCGCCAGCAGCCCTGCTCGGGGGGACACTGAAGCTTTCTTT. Its translation is CASSPARGDTEAFF. This chain connects TRBV5-1 to TRBJ1-1; D may be TRBD1 (5 bases). Germline V gene lookup returns CDR1 SGHRS and CDR2 YFSETQ. V was shortened by 4 bases and J by 3 bases, with 13 bases between the two germline ends. The CDR3 totals 14 residues.

The chain has TRBV5-1 and TRBJ2-1, with 10 bases aligning to TRBD2. Trimming removed 3 bases from V and 4 bases from J; junction bases left unmatched: 7. Germline assignment: CDR1 SGHRS and CDR2 YFSETQ. The CDR3 runs to 16 residues. CDR3 in amino acids: CASSYGGSGGYNEQFF. CDR3 in DNA: TGCGCCAGCAGCTACGGCGGTAGCGGGGGGTACAATGAGCAGTTCTTC.

The rearrangement uses TRBV7-8 and TRBJ1-1; TRBD1 might be the D (6 bases). Germline CDR1 and CDR2: SGHVS and FQNEAQ. This CDR3 has 13 residues. V was cut by 5 bases and J by 2 bases, with 9 bases left in between. The CDR3 bases are TGTGCCAGCAGCCTGGACAGAAACACTGAAGCTTTCTTT. It encodes CASSLDRNTEAFF. The whole variable domain, filled in from reference TRBV7-8 and TRBJ1-1, reads GAGVSQSPRYKVAKRGQDVALRCDPISGHVSLFWYQQALGQGPEFLTYFQNEAQLDKSGLPSDRFFAERPEGSVSTLKIQRTQQEDSAVYLCASSLDRNTEAFFGQGTRLTVV.

The rearrangement links TRBV7-2 to TRBJ2-4, with D possibly matching TRBD1 (6 bases). CDR1 is SGHTA, CDR2 FQGNSA, per germline. Trimming removed 6 bases at V and 3 bases at J, with 12 bases between. This CDR3 spans 14 amino acids. CDR3 in amino acids: CASSSGQFKNIQYF. CDR3 nucleotides: TGTGCCAGCAGTTCCGGACAGTTCAAAAACATTCAGTACTTC.

The gene calls are TRBV5-8 and TRBJ2-3; TRBD1 aligns across 8 bases. Germline assignment: CDR1 SGHTS and CDR2 YDEGEE. Unmatched junction bases numbered 12, after V lost 3 bases and J lost 6 bases. The CDR3 is 16 residues long. The CDR3 protein is CASSSLGTGVRDTQYF. The CDR3, as DNA: TGTGCCAGCAGCTCACTAGGGACAGGTGTTAGGGATACGCAGTATTTT. The full variable domain, its missing parts supplied by reference TRBV5-8 and TRBJ2-3, is EAGVTQSPTHLIKTRGQQATLRCSPISGHTSVYWYQQALGLGLQFLLWYDEGEERNRGNFPPRFSGRQFPNYSSELNVNALELEDSALYLCASSSLGTGVRDTQYFGPGTRLTVL.

The chain's CDR3 is CASSLGTGGFGNTIYF. The CDR3 region has the DNA TGTGCCAGCAGCTTAGGTACAGGGGGCTTTGGAAACACCATATATTTT. The chain couples TRBV7-2 to TRBJ1-3, with 9 bases fitting TRBD1. The length of the CDR3 is 16 residues. Germline CDR1 and CDR2: SGHTA and FQGNSA. J was trimmed by 3 bases and V by 1 base; bases with no gene match: 4.

This clone was detected only once. This chain links TRBV9 with TRBJ1-2; D may be TRBD1 (6 bases). Trimming cost V 4 bases and J 0 bases, with 10 bases left between them. The CDR3 has 14 amino acids. The germline V gene encodes CDR1 SGDLS and CDR2 YYNGEE. CDR3 protein: CASSIRTANYGYTF. CDR3 DNA sequence: TGTGCCAGCAGCATAAGGACAGCTAACTATGGCTACACCTTC.

CDR3 coding DNA: TGTGCCAGTAGTATAGGGGGAGGGACAGATACGCAGTATTTT. This encodes CASSIGGGTDTQYF. The V and J genes are TRBV19 and TRBJ2-3, with 7 bases aligning to TRBD2. Unmatched junction bases numbered 1, after V lost 1 base and J lost 3 bases. This CDR3 has 14 amino acids. The germline V gene has CDR1 LNHDA and CDR2 SQIVND (reference sequence).

The rearrangement joins TRBV13 to TRBJ2-3, with D perhaps matching TRBD1 (6 bases). Deletions cut 5 bases from V and 3 bases from J, with 15 bases between. This CDR3 is 15 amino acids long. Looked up from germline, CDR1 is PRHDT and CDR2 is FYEKMQ (reference sequence). The CDR3 nucleotides are TGTGCCAGCAGCCCCGAGGGGGTTCTTACAGATACGCAGTATTTT. Protein sequence: CASSPEGVLTDTQYF.

A single count supports this clone. The chain uses TRBV7-9 and TRBJ2-5; TRBD2 matches at 7 bases. V gave up 8 bases and J gave up 1 base; unmatched junction bases: 4. Germline assignment: CDR1 SEHNR and CDR2 FQNEAQ (reference sequence). This CDR3 comprises 13 residues. This chain's CDR3 is CASRGLLQETQYF. The DNA for the CDR3 is TGTGCCAGCCGGGGACTACTCCAAGAGACCCAGTACTTC.

The chain joins TRBV7-9 to TRBJ1-3; D is perhaps TRBD1 (6 bases). V lost 5 bases and J lost 4, with 21 bases in between. Germline loops: CDR1 SEHNR, CDR2 FQNEAQ (reference sequence). The CDR3 has 17 residues. In nucleotides, the CDR3 is TGTGCCAGCAGCACATCTACAGGGTGGGCTGGCGGAAACACCATATATTTT. Amino acids: CASSTSTGWAGGNTIYF.

The CDR3 bases are TGTGCCAGCAGTTTAATTAGTCTAGCGGGGACGAACACCGGGGAGCTGTTTTTT. Protein product: CASSLISLAGTNTGELFF. The rearrangement uses TRBV27 and TRBJ2-2; 9 bases are shared with TRBD2. The CDR3 is made up of 18 amino acids. V dropped 2 bases and J dropped 0; count of bases not matched to a gene: 7. CDR1 and CDR2 from the germline V gene are MNHEY and SMNVEV (reference sequence).

The chain uses TRBV7-8 and TRBJ1-2, with D perhaps TRBD1 (6 bases). V was pared by 5 bases and J by 2 bases, with 15 bases between. The CDR3 runs to 15 residues. CDR1 and CDR2 (germline): SGHVS, FQNEAQ. The CDR3 spells CASSATDRGNYGYTF. In DNA, the CDR3 is TGTGCCAGCAGCGCCACAGATAGGGGGAACTATGGCTACACCTTC.

The chain has TRBV27 and TRBJ1-3; tentatively, D is TRBD1 (5 bases). The CDR3 covers 13 residues. Germline CDR1 is MNHEY and CDR2 is SMNVEV (reference sequence). V was clipped by 6 bases and J by 0 bases, with 6 bases between them. The CDR3 DNA reads as TGTGCCAGCAGGACAGTCTCTGGAAACACCATATATTTT. It codes for CASRTVSGNTIYF.

The rearrangement links TRBV5-1 to TRBJ2-5; 7 nucleotides line up with TRBD1. The CDR3 contains 13 residues. V lost 3 bases and J lost 5; bases outside the gene matches: 4. Germline V CDR1 and CDR2: SGHRS, YFSETQ. The CDR3 loop reads CASSYPGQETQYF. The CDR3 DNA is TGCGCCAGCAGCTACCCGGGACAGGAGACCCAGTACTTC. Based on the CDR3 plus reference TRBV5-1 and TRBJ2-5, the full variable domain is KAGVTQTPRYLIKTRGQQVTLSCSPISGHRSVSWYQQTPGQGLQFLFEYFSETQRNKGNFPGRFSGRQFSNSRSEMNVSTLELGDSALYLCASSYPGQETQYFGPGTRLLVL.

Notes on this clone: Germline and junction disagree at one end, which may indicate a read error. The chain recombines TRBV30 with TRBJ1-3, with D possibly being TRBD1 (6 bases). Germline values: CDR1 GTSNPN, CDR2 SVGIG (reference sequence). This CDR3 comprises 12 residues. CDR3 sequence: CAWSVGGSTIYF. The CDR3 DNA reads TGTGCCTGGAGTGTAGGGGGAAGCACCATATATTTT.

The chain couples TRBV2 to TRBJ2-3, with 8 bases lining up with TRBD2. V lost 5 bases and J lost 0; bases outside the gene matches: 7. Germline V gene data show CDR1 as SNHLY and CDR2 as FYNNEI. This CDR3 is 16 amino acids long. CDR3 residues: CASSLSRGGSTDTQYF. The CDR3 DNA is TGTGCCAGCAGTCTAAGTCGGGGGGGCAGCACAGATACGCAGTATTTT.